A single sample is the source of the 26 T cell receptor beta chains below, sequenced in a study of blood T cell repertoires in COVID-19. Assay: immunoSEQ multiplex PCR; the TCRdb copy retains only in-frame clones and omits some. In the table there are about 230,000 clones, around 80% of which are singletons. Sequences were obtained from peripheral blood. The origin of the receptors is a woman of 80 years or more with active or convalescent COVID-19.

A single count supports this clone. V gene TRBV19 combines with J gene TRBJ1-5; 8 bases fit TRBD1. The germline gives CDR1 LNHDA, CDR2 SQIVND (reference sequence). Trimming removed 5 bases from V and 4 bases from J; junction bases left unmatched: 10. The CDR3 covers 16 residues. The CDR3 nucleotides are TGTGCCAGTAGTCCCATAGACAGGGGAACGAATCAGCCCCAGCATTTT. Translated: CASSPIDRGTNQPQHF. The full variable domain, rest sourced from reference TRBV19 and TRBJ1-5, is DGGITQSPKYLFRKEGQNVTLSCEQNLNHDAMYWYRQDPGQGLRLIYYSQIVNDFQKGDIAEGYSVSREKKESFPLTVTSAQKNPTAFYLCASSPIDRGTNQPQHFGDGTRLSIL.

The chain joins TRBV7-2 to TRBJ1-3; D is unresolved. The CDR3 totals 14 residues. Germline V lookup: CDR1 SGHTA, CDR2 FQGNSA. V was trimmed by 2 bases and J by 0 bases, leaving 5 bases between them. CDR3 DNA: TGTGCCAGCAGCTTAAAAGCCTCTGGAAACACCATATATTTT. Amino acids: CASSLKASGNTIYF.

Here the CDR3 reads CASSFGTANTEAFF. Here the CDR3 DNA reads TGTGCCAGTAGTTTTGGGACAGCGAACACTGAAGCTTTCTTT. The genes are TRBV19 and TRBJ1-1; 7 nucleotides match TRBD1. The CDR3 sequence is 14 residues long. The trim removed 5 bases at V and 1 base at J, leaving 4 bases unmatched. The germline V gene has CDR1 LNHDA and CDR2 SQIVND (reference sequence).

The rearrangement uses TRBV6-5 and TRBJ1-1; unclear D gene. The CDR3 sequence is 14 residues long. The V gene's germline CDR1 is MNHEY and CDR2 SVGAGI. Trimming left V 4 bases short and J 4 bases short, with 13 bases between. CDR3 nucleotide sequence: TGTGCCAGCAGTTCTCTTTCGGGGAGCACTGAAGCTTTCTTT. Amino acids: CASSSLSGSTEAFF.

The CDR3 bases are TGTGCCAGCAGTTCGGACAGGACCCTTCCAGATACGCAGTATTTT. Translated: CASSSDRTLPDTQYF. The chain employs TRBV2 and TRBJ2-3; 7 bases match TRBD1. The V segment lost 5 bases and the J segment 4 bases; nucleotides outside the gene matches: 9. The CDR3 covers 15 residues. Germline CDR1 and CDR2: SNHLY and FYNNEI.

This chain uses TRBV18 with TRBJ2-4; possibly TRBD2 for D (6 bases). The V gene lost 5 bases and the J gene lost 0 bases, with 20 bases spanning the gap. Per germline, CDR1 KGHSH and CDR2 LQKENI. The CDR3 covers 18 residues. The CDR3 nucleotides are TGTGCCAGCTCATCGCTGGATAGATTAGCGGTAGCCAAAAACATTCAGTACTTC. Translated: CASSSLDRLAVAKNIQYF.

The rearrangement joins TRBV18 to TRBJ2-3; D is ambiguous. Trimming stripped 0 bases from V and 2 bases from J, with 9 bases between. Germline assignment: CDR1 KGHSH and CDR2 LQKENI. CDR3 length: 15 residues. The CDR3, as DNA: TGTGCCAGCTCACCACCGGTGGCGGTCACAGATACGCAGTATTTT. Translated: CASSPPVAVTDTQYF.

V usage is TRBV19 and J usage is TRBJ2-3, with 10 positions matching TRBD2. CDR1 and CDR2 from the germline V gene are LNHDA and SQIVND (reference sequence). V lost 5 bases to trimming and J lost 6 bases; unmatched junction nucleotides: 8. CDR3 length: 15 residues. CDR3 protein: CASSHALAGADTQYF. The CDR3 region has the DNA TGTGCCAGTAGTCATGCCCTAGCGGGAGCTGATACGCAGTATTTT.

V and J are TRBV7-3 and TRBJ2-1, with 9 positions matching TRBD2. The V gene end was trimmed by 0 bases and the J gene end by 7 bases; junction bases not matched to a gene: 4. The germline V gene has CDR1 SGHTA and CDR2 FQGTGA. The CDR3 has 15 residues. The CDR3 is CASSLTRGGTNEQFF. The CDR3, as DNA: TGTGCCAGCAGCTTAACGCGGGGGGGAACTAATGAGCAGTTCTTC.

This clone was counted a single time. CDR3 sequence (DNA): TGCGCCAGCAGCCGGTCCCCGCAGGGGGCCACTGAAGCTTTCTTT. Translating gives CASSRSPQGATEAFF. This chain connects TRBV5-1 to TRBJ1-1; TRBD1 agrees at 8 bases. Germline V gene lookup returns CDR1 SGHRS and CDR2 YFSETQ. With 4 bases clipped from V and 4 bases from J, the junction kept 9 bases outside the gene matches. CDR3 length: 15 amino acids.

V usage is TRBV10-3 and J usage is TRBJ2-1; 7 bases align to TRBD2. The length of the CDR3 is 14 residues. CDR1 is ENHRY and CDR2 is SYGVKD in the germline V gene. Trimming removed 7 bases from V and 6 bases from J; junction bases left unmatched: 9. The chain's CDR3 is CAITARAGINEQFF. The CDR3 DNA sequence: TGTGCCATCACGGCCCGAGCGGGAATCAATGAGCAGTTCTTC.

This clone was seen a handful of times. In nucleotides, the CDR3 is TGTGCCAGCAGTGTAGCCGGGACAGCCAACTATGGCTACACCTTC. This codes for CASSVAGTANYGYTF. J is TRBJ1-2 and V is TRBV6-1; TRBD1 matches at 7 bases. CDR3 length: 15 amino acids. The junction had 7 bases not matched to a gene; V was cut back by 4 bases and J by 2 bases. Germline V CDR1 and CDR2: MNHNS, SASEGT.

V gene TRBV9 combines with J gene TRBJ1-2; tentative D call: TRBD1 (6 bases). The CDR3 spans 15 residues. Germline V CDR1 and CDR2: SGDLS, YYNGEE. The V end lost 7 bases, the J end lost 0 bases, and 16 bases lay between the germline ends. The CDR3 loop reads CASAPQRTANYGYTF. The CDR3, as DNA: TGTGCCAGCGCCCCCCAAAGGACAGCTAACTATGGCTACACCTTC.

The sample holds one count of this clone. CDR3 nucleotide sequence: TGTGCCAGCAGCTCCGCCTCTAGCGGGGGAGTCATGGAGTACTTC. Amino acid sequence: CASSSASSGGVMEYF. The chain couples TRBV28 to TRBJ2-7, with TRBD2 matching over 10 bases. Germline V lookup: CDR1 MDHEN, CDR2 SYDVKM. The V gene end was trimmed by 6 bases and the J gene end by 11 bases; junction bases not matched to a gene: 16. CDR3 size: 15 residues.

V gene TRBV19 combines with J gene TRBJ2-2; 9 bases align to TRBD1. The CDR3 runs 16 residues. The ends lost 6 bases at V and 5 bases at J; junction bases unmatched: 10. Germline V lookup: CDR1 LNHDA, CDR2 SQIVND (reference sequence). CDR3 sequence: CASSWPGTGSTGELFF. CDR3 bases: TGTGCCAGTAGCTGGCCCGGGACAGGGTCAACCGGGGAGCTGTTTTTT.

CDR3 sequence (DNA): TGCAGCGTAAGACAGGATTATAATTCACCCCTCCACTTT. It is translated as CSVRQDYNSPLHF. The V and J genes are TRBV29-1 and TRBJ1-6; tentative D call: TRBD1 (6 bases). Germline assignment: CDR1 SQVTM and CDR2 ANQGSEA. The CDR3 length is 13 residues. Trimming shortened V by 6 bases and J by 4 bases, and 10 bases separated the two germline ends.

This rearrangement joins TRBV2 to TRBJ1-2, with no clear D. V lost 5 bases, J lost 3 bases, and 4 bases lay in between. Germline V CDR1 and CDR2: SNHLY, FYNNEI. The CDR3 covers 11 residues. The CDR3 protein is CASSPDYGYTF. The CDR3, as DNA: TGTGCCAGCAGTCCGGACTATGGCTACACCTTC.

This clone was detected a few times. The chain recombines TRBV6-5 with TRBJ2-7; a possible D gene is TRBD1 (7 bases). CDR3 size: 15 residues. The germline V gene has CDR1 MNHEY and CDR2 SVGAGI. V gave up 0 bases and J gave up 5 bases, with 14 bases separating them. The CDR3 loop reads CASSYSRQGGNEQYF. CDR3 bases: TGTGCCAGCAGTTACTCGAGGCAGGGGGGAAACGAGCAGTACTTC.

This chain links TRBV7-9 with TRBJ1-5, with TRBD1 matching over 8 bases. J lost 4 bases, V lost 5 bases, and 13 bases had no gene match. Looked up from germline, CDR1 is SEHNR and CDR2 is FQNEAQ (reference sequence). CDR3 length equals 17 residues. CDR3: CASSQNSPGTGNQPQHF. The CDR3 nucleotides read TGTGCCAGCAGCCAAAATTCCCCCGGGACAGGAAATCAGCCCCAGCATTTT. The full variable domain, its missing parts supplied by reference TRBV7-9 and TRBJ1-5, is DTGVSQNPRHKITKRGQNVTFRCDPISEHNRLYWYRQTLGQGPEFLTYFQNEAQLEKSRLLSDRFSAERPKGSFSTLEIQRTEQGDSAMYLCASSQNSPGTGNQPQHFGDGTRLSIL.

There are a few counts of this clone. This sequence joins TRBV6-1 and TRBJ2-4; 8 bases agree with TRBD2. The V and J ends lost 0 bases and 7 bases, in that order; junction bases with no gene match: 11. This CDR3 region has 17 residues. Germline assignment: CDR1 MNHNS and CDR2 SASEGT. CDR3 coding DNA: TGTGCCAGCAGTGAAGCACTAACGGGGGGGCCGAGGAACATTCAGTACTTC. Translation gives CASSEALTGGPRNIQYF.

This clone was counted only a few times. The chain joins TRBV6-6 to TRBJ1-2, with TRBD1 matching 7 bases. This CDR3 is 14 amino acids long. V was pared by 7 bases and J by 2 bases, with 7 bases of the junction left unmatched. CDR1 is MNHNY, CDR2 SVGAGI, per germline (reference sequence). For the CDR3, the DNA is TGTGCCAGCATGCGGGACAGCGTAAACTATGGCTACACCTTC. The encoded protein is CASMRDSVNYGYTF.

This chain connects TRBV3-1 (or the pseudogene TRBV3-2) to TRBJ2-7; 10 bases align to TRBD1. V shed 1 base, J shed 4 bases, and the junction held 4 bases outside the gene matches. This CDR3 is 15 amino acids long. Germline lookup yields CDR1 LGHDT and CDR2 YNNKEL (reference sequence). The CDR3 sequence is CASSQGQGAGYEQYF. DNA of the CDR3: TGTGCCAGCAGCCAAGGACAGGGGGCAGGGTACGAGCAGTACTTC.

V and J are TRBV7-3 and TRBJ1-1, with TRBD1 as a possible D gene (5 bases). The CDR3 covers 13 residues. Between the trimmed V and J ends, which lost 4 bases and 5 bases, there was a span of 11 bases. CDR1 is SGHTA and CDR2 is FQGTGA in the germline V gene. CDR3 nucleotide sequence: TGTGCCAGCAGCTCGAACCAGGGAACTGAAGCTTTCTTT. Translation gives CASSSNQGTEAFF.

In nucleotides, the CDR3 is TGCGCCAGCAGAAGACAGGGGATATCCACAGATACGCAGTATTTT. Encoded protein: CASRRQGISTDTQYF. The chain joins TRBV5-1 to TRBJ2-3; 8 bases match TRBD1. The germline V gene has CDR1 SGHRS and CDR2 YFSETQ. There are 15 residues in the CDR3. V was clipped by 5 bases and J by 2 bases; unmatched bases: 7.

The genes are TRBV4-3 and TRBJ2-1; TRBD2 is a possible D gene (5 bases). V dropped 1 base and J dropped 0 bases, with 7 bases sitting between them. The V gene's germline CDR1 is LGHNA and CDR2 YSLEER. The CDR3 is made up of 15 amino acids. CDR3 coding DNA: TGCGCCAGCAGCCAAGGGAGGAGCTCCTACAATGAGCAGTTCTTC. The encoded protein is CASSQGRSSYNEQFF.

This chain connects TRBV10-3 to TRBJ1-1; D might be TRBD1 (5 bases). CDR1 ENHRY and CDR2 SYGVKD come from the germline V gene. V dropped 6 bases and J dropped 3 bases, with 11 bases sitting between them. The CDR3 covers 13 residues. The CDR3 loop is CAIRRTGDTEAFF. CDR3 sequence (DNA): TGTGCCATCAGACGGACGGGGGACACTGAAGCTTTCTTT.